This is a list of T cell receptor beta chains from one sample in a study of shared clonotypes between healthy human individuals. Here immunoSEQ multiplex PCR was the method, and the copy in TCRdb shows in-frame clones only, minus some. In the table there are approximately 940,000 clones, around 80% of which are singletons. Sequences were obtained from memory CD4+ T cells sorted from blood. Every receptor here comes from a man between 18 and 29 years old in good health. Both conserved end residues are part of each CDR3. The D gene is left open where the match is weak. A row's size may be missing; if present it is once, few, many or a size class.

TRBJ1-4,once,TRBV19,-,TGTGCCAGTAGTATACAGGGGAATAATGAAAAACTGTTTTTT,CASSIQGNNEKLFF
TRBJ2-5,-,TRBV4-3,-,TGCGCCAGCAGCCAAGATAGGGGGTTCCAAGAGACCCAGTACTTC,CASSQDRGFQETQYF
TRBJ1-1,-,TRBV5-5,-,TGTGCCAGCAGCCCATTACAGGGCACTGAAGCTTTCTTT,CASSPLQGTEAFF
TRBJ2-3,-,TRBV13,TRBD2,TGTGCCAGCAGCTTAGACGGACTAGCGGGGGAGACTCTCCTGAGCACAGATACGCAGTATTTT,CASSLDGLAGETLLSTDTQYF
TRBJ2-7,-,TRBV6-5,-,TGTGCCAGCAGGGAGGAAACACAGTACTTC,CASREETQYF
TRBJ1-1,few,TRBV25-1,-,TGTGCCAGCAGTACTACGGGGAACACTGAAGCTTTCTTT,CASSTTGNTEAFF
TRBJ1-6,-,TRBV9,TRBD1,TGTGCCAGCAGCTTGGGACAGGGCTCCGATTCACCCCTCCACTTT,CASSLGQGSDSPLHF
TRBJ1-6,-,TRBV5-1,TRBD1,TGCGCCAGCAGCTGGGGAGGGACAGAGCTTTCACCCCTCCACTTT,CASSWGGTELSPLHF
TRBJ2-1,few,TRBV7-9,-,TGTGCCAGCAGCTTTGCTAGCCGGGACAGAGGGGGAGGGAGGCAGTTCTTC,CASSFASRDRGGGRQFF
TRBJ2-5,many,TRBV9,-,TGTGCCAGCAGCGTATCTCTAGCCTCACAAGAGACCCAGTACTTC,CASSVSLASQETQYF
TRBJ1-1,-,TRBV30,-,TGTGCCTGGAGTATACAGGTGAACACTGAAGCTTTCTTT,CAWSIQVNTEAFF
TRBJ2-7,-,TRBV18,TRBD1,TGTGCCAGCTCAGCGATCCGGGACAGGGAAGGCGAGCAGTACTTC,CASSAIRDREGEQYF